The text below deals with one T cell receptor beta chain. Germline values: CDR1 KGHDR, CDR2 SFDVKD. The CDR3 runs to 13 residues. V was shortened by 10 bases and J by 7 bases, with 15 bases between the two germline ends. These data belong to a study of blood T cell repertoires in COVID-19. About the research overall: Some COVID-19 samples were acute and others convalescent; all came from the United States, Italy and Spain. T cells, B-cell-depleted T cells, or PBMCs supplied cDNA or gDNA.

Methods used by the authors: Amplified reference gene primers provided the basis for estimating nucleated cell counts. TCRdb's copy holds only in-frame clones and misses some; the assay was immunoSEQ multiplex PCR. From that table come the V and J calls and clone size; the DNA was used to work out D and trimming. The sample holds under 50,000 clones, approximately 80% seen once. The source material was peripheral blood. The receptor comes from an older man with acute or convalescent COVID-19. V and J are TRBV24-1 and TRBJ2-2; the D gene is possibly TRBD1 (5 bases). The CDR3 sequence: CATEATGYGELFF. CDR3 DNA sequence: TGTGCCACTGAAGCAACAGGCTACGGGGAGCTGTTTTTT.